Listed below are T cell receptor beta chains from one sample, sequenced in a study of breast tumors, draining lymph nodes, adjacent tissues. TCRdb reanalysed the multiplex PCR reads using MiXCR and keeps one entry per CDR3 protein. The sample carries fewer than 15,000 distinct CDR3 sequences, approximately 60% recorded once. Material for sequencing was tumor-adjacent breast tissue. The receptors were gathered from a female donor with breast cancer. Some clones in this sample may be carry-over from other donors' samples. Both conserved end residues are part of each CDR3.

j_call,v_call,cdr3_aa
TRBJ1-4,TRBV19,CASRPGPNEKLFF
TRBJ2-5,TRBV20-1,CSARRERETQYF
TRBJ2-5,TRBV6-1,CASKGPGVEETQYF
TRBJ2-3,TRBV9,CASSVEPSGGATDTQYF
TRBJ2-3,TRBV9,CASSVSGREDTQYF
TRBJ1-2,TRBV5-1,CASTTAGDRGYTF
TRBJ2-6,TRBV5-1,CASSLVSSPSGANVLTF
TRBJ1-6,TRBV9,CASSFTGTGVSPLHF
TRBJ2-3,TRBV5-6,CASSLGQGWDTQYF
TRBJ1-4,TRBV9,CASSVDGYGNEKLFF
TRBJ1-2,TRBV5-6,CASSSQGHYGYTF
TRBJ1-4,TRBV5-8,CASSLGQGGWNEKLFF
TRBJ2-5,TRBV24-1,CATSVAAGGETQYF
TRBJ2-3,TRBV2,CASSEWTGGTDTQYF
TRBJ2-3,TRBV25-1,CASSGLAEQTDTQYF
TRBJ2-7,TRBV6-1,CATGHRGYEQYF
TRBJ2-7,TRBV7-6,CASSSRRGTGVHEQYF
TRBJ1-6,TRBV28,CASSSPGTGGNSPLHF
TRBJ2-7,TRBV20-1,CSAREVLSGVYEQYF
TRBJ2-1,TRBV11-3,CASSLWEGSLDERFF
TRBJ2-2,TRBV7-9,CASSSGLAGERTGELFF
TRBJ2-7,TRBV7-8,CASSFYICSAPRAQGAWEQYF
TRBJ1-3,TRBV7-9,CASSHRVAGKALGNTIYF
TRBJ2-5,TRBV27,CASGRETQYF
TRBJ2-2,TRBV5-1,CASSLGTATLTGELFF
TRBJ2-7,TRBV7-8,CASSLGTNEHLYEQYF